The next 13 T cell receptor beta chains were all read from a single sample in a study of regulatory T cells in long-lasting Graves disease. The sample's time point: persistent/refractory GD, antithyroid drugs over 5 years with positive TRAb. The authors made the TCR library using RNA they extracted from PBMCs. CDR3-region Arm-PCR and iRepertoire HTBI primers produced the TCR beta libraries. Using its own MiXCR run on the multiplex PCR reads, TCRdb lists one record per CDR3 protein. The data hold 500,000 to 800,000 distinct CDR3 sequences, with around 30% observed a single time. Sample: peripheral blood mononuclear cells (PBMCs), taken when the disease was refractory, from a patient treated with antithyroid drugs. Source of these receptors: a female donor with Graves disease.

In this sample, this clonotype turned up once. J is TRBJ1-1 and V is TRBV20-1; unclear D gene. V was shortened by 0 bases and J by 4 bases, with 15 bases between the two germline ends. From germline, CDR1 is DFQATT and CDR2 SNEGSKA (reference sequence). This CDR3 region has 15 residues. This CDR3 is CSARDPVLPGTEAFF. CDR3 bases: TGCAGTGCTAGAGACCCGGTGCTCCCGGGCACTGAAGCTTTCTTT.

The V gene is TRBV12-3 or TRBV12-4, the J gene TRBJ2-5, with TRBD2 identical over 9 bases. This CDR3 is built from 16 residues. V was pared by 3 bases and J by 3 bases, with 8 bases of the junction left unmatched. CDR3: CASSFVAGVTKETQYF. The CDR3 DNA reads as TGTGCCAGCAGTTTTGTAGCGGGAGTCACCAAAGAGACCCAGTACTTC.

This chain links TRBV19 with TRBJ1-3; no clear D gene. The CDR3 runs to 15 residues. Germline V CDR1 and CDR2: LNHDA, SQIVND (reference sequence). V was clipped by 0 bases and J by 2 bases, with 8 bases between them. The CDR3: CASSIDRGPGNTIYF. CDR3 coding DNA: TGTGCCAGTAGTATAGATCGCGGACCTGGAAACACCATATATTTT.

The CDR3 loop reads CASSTSGINQETQYF. For the CDR3, the DNA is TGTGCCAGTTCGACTAGCGGAATAAACCAAGAGACCCAGTACTTC. This rearrangement joins TRBV19 to TRBJ2-5; 9 positions match TRBD2. Germline loops: CDR1 LNHDA, CDR2 SQIVND (reference sequence). The CDR3 extends over 15 amino acids. Trimming took 8 bases from V and 0 from J; bases not matched to a gene: 7.

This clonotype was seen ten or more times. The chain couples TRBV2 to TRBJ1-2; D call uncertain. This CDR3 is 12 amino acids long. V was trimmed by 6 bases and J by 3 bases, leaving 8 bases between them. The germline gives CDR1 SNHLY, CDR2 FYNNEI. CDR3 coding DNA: TGTGCCAGCAGCGACGGTTACTATGGCTACACCTTC. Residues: CASSDGYYGYTF. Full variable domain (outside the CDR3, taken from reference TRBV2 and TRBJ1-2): EPEVTQTPSHQVTQMGQEVILRCVPISNHLYFYWYRQILGQKVEFLVSFYNNEISEKSEIFDDQFSVERPDGSNFTLKIRSTKLEDSAMYFCASSDGYYGYTFGSGTRLTVV.

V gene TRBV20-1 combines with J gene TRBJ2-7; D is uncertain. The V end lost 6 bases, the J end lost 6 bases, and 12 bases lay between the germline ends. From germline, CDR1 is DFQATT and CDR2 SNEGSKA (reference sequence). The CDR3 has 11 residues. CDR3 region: CSATVESEQYF. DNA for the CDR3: TGCAGTGCGACGGTAGAGTCCGAGCAGTACTTC.

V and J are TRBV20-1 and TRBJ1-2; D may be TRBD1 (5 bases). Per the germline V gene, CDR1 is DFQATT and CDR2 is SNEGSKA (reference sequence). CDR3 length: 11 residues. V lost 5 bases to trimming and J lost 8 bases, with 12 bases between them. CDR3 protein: CSAPQRGGYTF. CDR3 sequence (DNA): TGCAGTGCTCCACAGAGGGGCGGCTACACCTTC.

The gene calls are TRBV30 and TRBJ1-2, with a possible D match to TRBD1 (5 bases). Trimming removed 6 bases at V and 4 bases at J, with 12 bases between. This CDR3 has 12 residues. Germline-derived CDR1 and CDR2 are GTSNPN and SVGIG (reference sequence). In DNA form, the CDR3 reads TGTGCCTGTACCAGGGAAATCTATGGCTACACCTTC. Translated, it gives CACTREIYGYTF.

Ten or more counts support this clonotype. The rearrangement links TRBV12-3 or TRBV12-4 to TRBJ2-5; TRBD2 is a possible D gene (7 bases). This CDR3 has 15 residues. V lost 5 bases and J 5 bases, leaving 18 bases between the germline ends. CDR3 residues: CASSPIAGARETQYF. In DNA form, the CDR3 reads TGTGCCAGCAGTCCTATTGCGGGGGCTCGTGAGACCCAGTACTTC.

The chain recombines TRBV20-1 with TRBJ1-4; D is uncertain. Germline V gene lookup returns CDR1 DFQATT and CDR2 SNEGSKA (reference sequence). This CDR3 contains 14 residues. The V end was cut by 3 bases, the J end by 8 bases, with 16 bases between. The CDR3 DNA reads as TGCAGTGCTAGGGGATGGAGGGTTGGAGAAAAACTGTTTTTT. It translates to CSARGWRVGEKLFF.

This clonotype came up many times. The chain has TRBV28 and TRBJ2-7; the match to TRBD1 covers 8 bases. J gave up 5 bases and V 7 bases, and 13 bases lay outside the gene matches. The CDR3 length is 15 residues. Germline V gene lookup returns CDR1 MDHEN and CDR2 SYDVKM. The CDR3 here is CASTTPRTGSHEQYF. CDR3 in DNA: TGTGCCAGCACCACTCCCAGGACAGGGAGCCACGAGCAGTACTTC. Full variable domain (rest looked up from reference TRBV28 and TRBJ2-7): DVKVTQSSRYLVKRTGEKVFLECVQDMDHENMFWYRQDPGLGLRLIYFSYDVKMKEKGDIPEGYSVSREKKERFSLILESASTNQTSMYLCASTTPRTGSHEQYFGPGTRLTVT.

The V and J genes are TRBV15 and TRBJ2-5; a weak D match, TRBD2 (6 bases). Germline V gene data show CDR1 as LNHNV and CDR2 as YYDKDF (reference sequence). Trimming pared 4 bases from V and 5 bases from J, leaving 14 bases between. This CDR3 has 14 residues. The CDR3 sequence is CATSTLAAGETQYF. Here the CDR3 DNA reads TGTGCCACCAGCACCTTAGCGGCCGGGGAGACCCAGTACTTC.

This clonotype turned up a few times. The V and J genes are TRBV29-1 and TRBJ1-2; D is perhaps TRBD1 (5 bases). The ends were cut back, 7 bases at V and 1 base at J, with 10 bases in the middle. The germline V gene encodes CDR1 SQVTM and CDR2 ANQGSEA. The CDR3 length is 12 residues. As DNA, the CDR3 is TGCAGCGCCGAGACAGTTAACTATGGCTACACCTTC. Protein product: CSAETVNYGYTF.